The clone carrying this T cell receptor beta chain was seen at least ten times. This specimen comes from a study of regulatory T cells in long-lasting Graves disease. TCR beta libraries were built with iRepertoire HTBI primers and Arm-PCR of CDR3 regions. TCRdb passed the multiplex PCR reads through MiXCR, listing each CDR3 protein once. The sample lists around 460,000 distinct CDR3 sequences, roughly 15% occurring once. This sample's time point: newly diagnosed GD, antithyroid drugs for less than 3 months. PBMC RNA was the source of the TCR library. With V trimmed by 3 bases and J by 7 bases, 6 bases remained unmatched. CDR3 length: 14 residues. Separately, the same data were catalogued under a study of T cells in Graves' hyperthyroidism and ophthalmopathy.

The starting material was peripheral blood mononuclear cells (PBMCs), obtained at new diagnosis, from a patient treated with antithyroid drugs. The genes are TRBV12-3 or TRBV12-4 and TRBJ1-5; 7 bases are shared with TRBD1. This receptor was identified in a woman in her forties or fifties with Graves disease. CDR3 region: CASSFRGNGQPQHF. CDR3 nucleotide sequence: TGTGCCAGCAGTTTCAGGGGGAACGGCCAGCCCCAGCATTTT.